This TCR beta chain appears in the sequencing data of a study of T cell responses to AZD1222 COVID-19 vaccine. Trimming took 5 bases from V and 4 from J; bases not matched to a gene: 11. This CDR3 is built from 17 residues. Germline V gene lookup returns CDR1 MDHEN and CDR2 SYDVKM. Only in-frame clones appear in the TCRdb table, and some are missing; sequencing was by immunoSEQ multiplex PCR. The sample shows over 85,000 clones, 80% to 90% of them seen only once. The source was peripheral blood, collected 28 days after the second AZD1222 dose. V is TRBV28 and J is TRBJ2-2, with TRBD1 identical over 9 bases. This sequence originates from an adult who received the AZD1222 COVID-19 vaccine. CDR3 region: CASSTQGARTVTGELFF. The DNA for the CDR3 is TGTGCCAGCAGTACACAGGGGGCGCGGACAGTCACCGGGGAGCTGTTTTTT.